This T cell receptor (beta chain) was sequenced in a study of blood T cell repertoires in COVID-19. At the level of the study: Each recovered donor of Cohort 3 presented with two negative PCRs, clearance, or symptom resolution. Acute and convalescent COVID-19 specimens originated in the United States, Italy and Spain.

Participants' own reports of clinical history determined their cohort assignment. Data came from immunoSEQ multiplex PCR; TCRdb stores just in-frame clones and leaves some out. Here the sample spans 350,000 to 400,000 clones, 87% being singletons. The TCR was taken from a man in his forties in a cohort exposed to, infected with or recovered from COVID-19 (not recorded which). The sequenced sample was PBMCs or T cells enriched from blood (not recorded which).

The CDR3 bases are TGTGCCAGCAGCTTAGCCCTAGCGGGAGTCTCCTACGAGCAGTACTTC. It encodes CASSLALAGVSYEQYF. V and J are TRBV7-8 and TRBJ2-7, with 10 nucleotides matching TRBD2. The CDR3 is 16 residues long. CDR1 and CDR2 from the germline V gene are SGHVS and FQNEAQ. V dropped 0 bases and J dropped 0; count of bases not matched to a gene: 2. Full variable domain (outside the CDR3, taken from reference TRBV7-8 and TRBJ2-7): GAGVSQSPRYKVAKRGQDVALRCDPISGHVSLFWYQQALGQGPEFLTYFQNEAQLDKSGLPSDRFFAERPEGSVSTLKIQRTQQEDSAVYLCASSLALAGVSYEQYFGPGTRLTVT.